Below are 11 T cell receptor beta chains sequenced from a single sample in a study of T cell responses to AZD1222 COVID-19 vaccine. Here immunoSEQ multiplex PCR was the method, and the copy in TCRdb shows in-frame clones only, minus some. The top ten hold 1.5% to 2.5% of the sample, which has about 180,000 clones, around nine tenths seen once. The source material was peripheral blood, sampled 28 days after the second AZD1222 dose. The receptors were gathered from an adult who received the AZD1222 COVID-19 vaccine.

V and J are TRBV10-1 and TRBJ1-5, with TRBD1 as a possible D gene (5 bases). The CDR3 has 15 residues. Trimming removed 2 bases from V and 2 bases from J, with 10 bases in between. CDR1 WNHNN and CDR2 SYGVQD come from the germline V gene (reference sequence). CDR3 sequence (DNA): TGCGCCAGCAGTGAGCCGGGACTTTGCAATCAGCCCCAGCATTTT. Translating it yields CASSEPGLCNQPQHF.

The chain combines TRBV4-1 with TRBJ1-1; D gene ambiguous. The germline gives CDR1 MGHRA, CDR2 YSYEKL. The length of the CDR3 is 14 residues. V shed 0 bases and J shed 0 bases, with 5 bases lying between them. CDR3: CASSQDPLNTEAFF. CDR3 nucleotide sequence: TGCGCCAGCAGCCAAGATCCCCTGAACACTGAAGCTTTCTTT.

The V and J genes are TRBV6-5 and TRBJ1-3, with 9 bases aligning to TRBD1. Germline V gives CDR1 MNHEY, CDR2 SVGAGI. This CDR3 is 15 amino acids long. V gave up 7 bases and J gave up 4 bases; unmatched junction bases: 8. CDR3 residues: CASTSGQGLGNTIYF. CDR3 coding DNA: TGTGCCAGCACCTCGGGACAGGGCTTAGGAAACACCATATATTTT.

The rearrangement joins TRBV3-1 (or the pseudogene TRBV3-2) to TRBJ1-2; the match to TRBD1 covers 8 bases. Germline trimming cut 1 base from V and 4 bases from J; bases unmatched to any gene: 5. Germline CDR1 LGHDT, CDR2 YNNKEL (reference sequence). The CDR3 runs to 15 residues. CDR3 DNA: TGTGCCAGCAGCCAAGGCGCAGGGGGCCTCTATGGCTACACCTTC. This encodes CASSQGAGGLYGYTF.

The rearrangement joins TRBV7-2 to TRBJ2-2, with 9 bases aligning to TRBD2. Trimming cost V 6 bases and J 4 bases; bases outside gene matches: 0. Germline assignment: CDR1 SGHTA and CDR2 FQGNSA. This CDR3 has 13 amino acids. The CDR3 here is CASRLAGTGELFF. The CDR3 nucleotides are TGTGCCAGCAGACTAGCGGGCACCGGGGAGCTGTTTTTT.

This clone is a singleton in its sample. The gene calls are TRBV5-1 and TRBJ1-1, with D maybe TRBD1 (5 bases). Per the germline V gene, CDR1 is SGHRS and CDR2 is YFSETQ. V was cut by 2 bases and J by 2 bases, with 10 bases left in between. This CDR3 contains 14 residues. CDR3 in DNA: TGCGCCAGCAGCTTTAGTGGGGGAAACACTGAAGCTTTCTTT. This sequence encodes CASSFSGGNTEAFF.

CDR3 residues: CASSSGTRRETQYF. CDR3 bases: TGTGCCAGTAGCTCGGGGACACGTAGGGAGACCCAGTACTTC. This sequence joins TRBV19 and TRBJ2-5; D possibly corresponds to TRBD1 (6 bases). This CDR3 is built from 14 residues. The V end lost 6 bases, the J end lost 5 bases, and 16 bases lay between the germline ends. CDR1 and CDR2 (germline): LNHDA, SQIVND (reference sequence).

The chain has TRBV5-5 and TRBJ2-5, with TRBD2 as a possible D gene (6 bases). The CDR3 runs 14 residues. Trimming stripped 4 bases from V and 1 base from J, with 11 bases between. Germline-derived CDR1 and CDR2 are SGHKS and YYEKEE (reference sequence). The CDR3 coding sequence is TGTGCCAGCAGCCAACGGAGGGCCCAAGAGACCCAGTACTTC. Protein sequence: CASSQRRAQETQYF.

The sample holds one count of this clone. The chain recombines TRBV20-1 with TRBJ2-2; 11 nucleotides agree with TRBD1. In germline, CDR1 is DFQATT, CDR2 SNEGSKA (reference sequence). This CDR3 contains 15 residues. Trimming took 3 bases from V and 5 from J; bases not matched to a gene: 5. DNA for the CDR3: TGCAGTGCTAGTTCGGACAGGGGGCAAACCGGGGAGCTGTTTTTT. Translated, it gives CSASSDRGQTGELFF.

The sample holds one count of this clone. The V gene is TRBV12-3 or TRBV12-4, the J gene TRBJ1-5; a possible D gene is TRBD1 (6 bases). The CDR3 contains 13 residues. Trimming removed 7 bases from V and 9 bases from J, with 16 bases in between. The CDR3: CASNLGAAGPQHF. The CDR3 DNA reads TGTGCCAGCAATCTGGGGGCCGCCGGGCCCCAGCATTTT.

V usage is TRBV4-2 and J usage is TRBJ1-5, with D perhaps TRBD1 (5 bases). CDR1 and CDR2 from the germline V gene are LGHNA and YNFKEQ. V lost 0 bases and J lost 2, with 11 bases in between. This CDR3 is built from 16 residues. CDR3 sequence: CASSQDLPQGNQPQHF. The CDR3 DNA reads as TGTGCCAGCAGCCAAGATCTCCCACAGGGCAATCAGCCCCAGCATTTT.